These 27 T cell receptor beta chains were sequenced from one sample in a study of blood T cell repertoires in COVID-19. TCRdb keeps only in-frame clones here, not all; method: immunoSEQ multiplex PCR. The table includes about 200,000 clones, 89% detected once. The material sequenced was PBMCs or T cells enriched from blood (not recorded which). The receptor source for this set is a woman under 30 who had recovered from COVID-19.

The chain has TRBV7-9 and TRBJ1-6, with 8 bases lining up with TRBD1. V was pared by 5 bases and J by 8 bases, with 2 bases of the junction left unmatched. CDR1 and CDR2 (germline): SEHNR, FQNEAQ (reference sequence). CDR3 length equals 13 residues. The CDR3 nucleotides are TGTGCCAGCAGCGCGACAGGGGATTCACCCCTCCACTTT. This encodes CASSATGDSPLHF.

This chain links TRBV28 with TRBJ1-2, with a weak D call TRBD1 (6 bases). Germline CDR1 MDHEN, CDR2 SYDVKM. The CDR3 extends over 14 amino acids. The V end lost 7 bases, the J end lost 3 bases, and 15 bases lay between the germline ends. CDR3 nucleotides: TGTGCCAGCACCCACTCCAGGGGTGACTATGGCTACACCTTC. This codes for CASTHSRGDYGYTF.

V gene TRBV29-1 combines with J gene TRBJ1-4, with D perhaps TRBD1 (5 bases). The V and J ends lost 6 bases and 2 bases respectively, with 10 bases between them. Looked up from germline, CDR1 is SQVTM and CDR2 is ANQGSEA. The CDR3 is made up of 13 amino acids. CDR3 region: CSVAGRTNEKLFF. CDR3 nucleotide sequence: TGCAGCGTGGCAGGGAGGACTAATGAAAAACTGTTTTTT.

On this clone: A much larger clone lies a single base off, so this may be a read error. This chain joins TRBV5-5 and TRBJ1-1; no clear D gene. CDR1 SGHKS and CDR2 YYEKEE come from the germline V gene (reference sequence). V was trimmed by 4 bases and J by 1 base, leaving 5 bases between them. The CDR3 length is 12 residues. The CDR3 DNA reads as TGTGCCAGCAGCGCAGGGAACACTGAAGCTTTCTTT. Translating it yields CASSAGNTEAFF.

This rearrangement joins TRBV19 to TRBJ1-5; TRBD1 matches at 9 bases. This CDR3 spans 16 amino acids. Looked up from germline, CDR1 is LNHDA and CDR2 is SQIVND (reference sequence). The V gene end was trimmed by 7 bases and the J gene end by 9 bases; junction bases not matched to a gene: 16. CDR3 in DNA: TGTGCCAGTACCTCTCTAGGGGACAGGGTAGGTGCGCCCCAGCATTTT. As protein: CASTSLGDRVGAPQHF.

The chain uses TRBV27 and TRBJ2-1, with TRBD2 matching over 9 bases. The CDR3 is made up of 17 amino acids. Germline-derived CDR1 and CDR2 are MNHEY and SMNVEV (reference sequence). Trimming took 3 bases from V and 8 from J; bases not matched to a gene: 14. DNA of the CDR3: TGTGCCAGCAGTTTGCACGGGACTAGCTTTCGGACCGATGAGCAGTTCTTC. Its translation is CASSLHGTSFRTDEQFF.

This clone was counted at least ten times. J is TRBJ1-4 and V is TRBV2; D unresolved. Trimming removed 4 bases at V and 8 bases at J, with 11 bases between. Per germline, CDR1 SNHLY and CDR2 FYNNEI. The CDR3 runs 13 residues. The CDR3 DNA reads as TGTGCCAGCAGTGGGCGGAGAGGGGAAAAACTGTTTTTT. Translated: CASSGRRGEKLFF.

Turning to this clone: At one end the junction does not follow the germline gene, possibly because of a read error. The chain couples TRBV27 to TRBJ1-2; TRBD1 might be the D (5 bases). The CDR3 length is 14 residues. Germline values: CDR1 MNHEY, CDR2 SMNVEV (reference sequence). The CDR3 spells CASGLGGANYGYTF. DNA for the CDR3: TGTGCCAGCGGTTTGGGTGGGGCGAACTATGGCTACACCTTC.

CDR3 DNA sequence: TGTGCCAGCAGCGAAACTAGCGGGGGGCCACTCACAGATACGCAGTATTTT. Translation gives CASSETSGGPLTDTQYF. The chain recombines TRBV7-6 with TRBJ2-3, with 12 bases that match TRBD2. This CDR3 spans 17 amino acids. Germline V gene sequence: CDR1 SGHVS, CDR2 FNYEAQ. With V trimmed by 5 bases and J by 2 bases, 8 bases remained unmatched.

This clone occurred once. Other DNA sequences in this sample translate to the same CDR3. The chain uses TRBV28 and TRBJ1-1; D ambiguous. The length of the CDR3 is 14 residues. Germline-derived CDR1 and CDR2 are MDHEN and SYDVKM. V lost 3 bases, J lost 0 bases, and 8 bases lay in between. The CDR3 sequence is CASSLSQLNTEAFF. The DNA for the CDR3 is TGTGCCAGCAGTTTGTCACAGTTGAACACTGAAGCTTTCTTT.

The chain recombines TRBV18 with TRBJ1-4; 8 bases agree with TRBD1. After removal of 5 bases from V and 6 bases from J, the junction contained 11 bases not matched to a gene. Germline CDR1 is KGHSH and CDR2 is LQKENI. The CDR3 has 16 amino acids. The CDR3 reads CASSENQGAMDEKLFF. CDR3 DNA sequence: TGTGCCAGCTCAGAGAACCAGGGGGCGATGGATGAAAAACTGTTTTTT.

The chain couples TRBV6-1 to TRBJ2-5; D might be TRBD2 (7 bases). CDR1 and CDR2 from the germline V gene are MNHNS and SASEGT. The CDR3 is 15 amino acids. Between the trimmed V and J ends, which lost 1 base and 5 bases, there was a span of 14 bases. The CDR3 sequence is CASSEGVGGHETQYF. CDR3 coding DNA: TGTGCCAGCAGTGAAGGGGTGGGGGGGCACGAGACCCAGTACTTC.

The chain recombines TRBV28 with TRBJ1-5; 7 bases align to TRBD1. After removal of 7 bases from V and 1 base from J, the junction contained 7 bases not matched to a gene. Germline CDR1 MDHEN, CDR2 SYDVKM. This CDR3 is 15 amino acids long. The CDR3 protein is CASIEATGSNQPQHF. The CDR3 nucleotides read TGTGCCAGCATTGAGGCGACAGGGAGCAATCAGCCCCAGCATTTT. Using reference TRBV28 and TRBJ1-5 for the parts outside the CDR3, the full variable domain is DVKVTQSSRYLVKRTGEKVFLECVQDMDHENMFWYRQDPGLGLRLIYFSYDVKMKEKGDIPEGYSVSREKKERFSLILESASTNQTSMYLCASIEATGSNQPQHFGDGTRLSIL.

The chain employs TRBV2 and TRBJ1-6, with D perhaps matching TRBD1 (6 bases). The CDR3 sequence is 13 residues long. The V gene lost 10 bases and the J gene lost 9 bases, with 16 bases spanning the gap. The germline V gene has CDR1 SNHLY and CDR2 FYNNEI. The CDR3: CATEQGLASPLHF. CDR3 DNA sequence: TGTGCCACGGAACAGGGTCTGGCTTCACCCCTCCACTTT.

V gene TRBV5-1 combines with J gene TRBJ2-1, with D unresolved. The V end lost 0 bases, the J end lost 10 bases, and 8 bases lay between the germline ends. This CDR3 region has 12 residues. The V gene's germline CDR1 is SGHRS and CDR2 YFSETQ. The CDR3 coding sequence is TGCGCCAGCAGCTTGGGCGAATTCGAGCAGTTCTTC. Encoded protein: CASSLGEFEQFF. The full variable domain, rest sourced from reference TRBV5-1 and TRBJ2-1, is KAGVTQTPRYLIKTRGQQVTLSCSPISGHRSVSWYQQTPGQGLQFLFEYFSETQRNKGNFPGRFSGRQFSNSRSEMNVSTLELGDSALYLCASSLGEFEQFFGPGTRLTVL.

The chain couples TRBV28 to TRBJ1-1, with 7 bases matching TRBD1. Germline CDR1 MDHEN, CDR2 SYDVKM. CDR3 length equals 15 residues. The trim removed 3 bases at V and 3 bases at J, leaving 7 bases unmatched. CDR3 DNA: TGTGCCAGCAGTTTCCCCAAGGGGGCCTACACTGAAGCTTTCTTT. It is translated as CASSFPKGAYTEAFF.

The chain carries TRBV2 and TRBJ1-6; D may be TRBD1 (6 bases). CDR3 length: 14 residues. Germline CDR1 SNHLY, CDR2 FYNNEI. Deletions cut 5 bases from V and 7 bases from J, with 12 bases between. In DNA form, the CDR3 reads TGTGCCAGCAGTTACAGGGCGTCGAATTCACCCCTCCACTTT. Translation gives CASSYRASNSPLHF.

This chain links TRBV15 with TRBJ2-7, with 7 nucleotides matching TRBD1. The CDR3 is 14 residues long. V was pared by 4 bases and J by 0 bases, with 3 bases of the junction left unmatched. The germline CDR1 and CDR2 sequences are LNHNV and YYDKDF (reference sequence). Here the CDR3 DNA reads TGTGCCACCAGCAACAGGGGTATCTCCTACGAGCAGTACTTC. Protein product: CATSNRGISYEQYF.

The CDR3 region has the DNA TGTGCCACCAGTGACCCTCGGGGAAGCACAGATACGCAGTATTTT. It specifies CATSDPRGSTDTQYF. J is TRBJ2-3 and V is TRBV24-1, with D maybe TRBD2 (5 bases). The ends were cut back, 4 bases at V and 0 bases at J, with 10 bases in the middle. This CDR3 is built from 15 residues. The germline V gene has CDR1 KGHDR and CDR2 SFDVKD.

This clone was seen once. This chain joins TRBV28 and TRBJ2-1, with 13 bases lining up with TRBD2. The trim removed 5 bases at V and 7 bases at J, leaving 11 bases unmatched. CDR3 size: 17 residues. CDR1 and CDR2 from the germline V gene are MDHEN and SYDVKM. The CDR3 nucleotides read TGTGCCAGCAGTGACTCCACTAGCGGGGGGGGCAGGAATGAGCAGTTCTTC. Translation: CASSDSTSGGGRNEQFF.

The chain uses TRBV4-1 and TRBJ1-6; 8 bases agree with TRBD1. Germline-derived CDR1 and CDR2 are MGHRA and YSYEKL. This CDR3 region has 14 residues. V shed 0 bases and J 13 bases; nucleotides not matched to a gene: 5. The CDR3 protein is CASSQETGGYPLHF. CDR3 DNA: TGCGCCAGCAGCCAAGAAACAGGGGGGTACCCCCTCCACTTT.

This chain connects TRBV4-2 to TRBJ1-3, with a tentative D call TRBD1 (6 bases). This CDR3 comprises 21 residues. Trimming took off 1 base at V and 2 bases at J, with 27 bases between the two ends. The germline CDR1 and CDR2 sequences are LGHNA and YNFKEQ. The CDR3 loop is CASSQGLGAPTGPTTGNTIYF. CDR3 bases: TGTGCCAGCAGCCAAGGATTGGGAGCCCCCACAGGGCCGACGACTGGAAACACCATATATTTT.

This clone was recorded once. Other DNA sequences in the same sample also yield this CDR3. This chain joins TRBV20-1 and TRBJ1-2; D gene unclear. The V end was cut by 1 base, the J end by 6 bases, with 6 bases between. The CDR3 totals 11 residues. Per the germline V gene, CDR1 is DFQATT and CDR2 is SNEGSKA (reference sequence). The chain's CDR3 is CSARVLDGYTF. CDR3 in DNA: TGCAGTGCTAGAGTTCTCGATGGCTACACCTTC.

The J gene is TRBJ2-5, the V gene TRBV7-8, with TRBD2 as a possible D gene (6 bases). This CDR3 is built from 12 residues. V was pared by 5 bases and J by 3 bases, with 7 bases between. Germline V gives CDR1 SGHVS, CDR2 FQNEAQ. CDR3 in amino acids: CASSRGEETQYF. CDR3 nucleotide sequence: TGTGCCAGCAGCCGCGGGGAAGAGACCCAGTACTTC.

The V and J genes are TRBV7-9 and TRBJ2-2, with 7 bases that match TRBD2. The germline V gene encodes CDR1 SEHNR and CDR2 FQNEAQ (reference sequence). Unmatched junction bases numbered 11, after V lost 5 bases and J lost 2 bases. The CDR3 has 17 amino acids. The CDR3 bases are TGTGCCAGCAGCCCCCTGGTGGGGGGGTTCAACACCGGGGAGCTGTTTTTT. Protein sequence: CASSPLVGGFNTGELFF.

The chain combines TRBV7-9 with TRBJ2-7; 9 nucleotides align to TRBD1. Germline CDR1 reads SEHNR; CDR2 reads FQNEAQ (reference sequence). This CDR3 has 12 amino acids. The V segment lost 5 bases and the J segment 11 bases; nucleotides outside the gene matches: 7. For the CDR3, the DNA is TGTGCCAGCAGCCCCCCCGGGGACAGGGAGTACTTC. As protein: CASSPPGDREYF.

The rearrangement links TRBV28 to TRBJ1-2; a weak D match, TRBD1 (5 bases). This CDR3 is built from 14 residues. Trimming took off 5 bases at V and 5 bases at J, with 15 bases between the two ends. Germline assignment: CDR1 MDHEN and CDR2 SYDVKM. DNA for the CDR3: TGTGCCAGCAGTCCCCCCCTGGGGCCATATGGCTACACCTTC. This codes for CASSPPLGPYGYTF.